This TCR beta chain was profiled in a study of blood T cell repertoires in COVID-19. As for the study in general: Some COVID-19 samples were acute and others convalescent; all came from the United States, Italy and Spain.

The V gene lost 8 bases and the J gene lost 1 base, with 3 bases spanning the gap. From germline, CDR1 is MNHEY and CDR2 SVGAGI. The CDR3 has 10 residues. The method was immunoSEQ multiplex PCR; TCRdb's version includes in-frame clones alone and lacks a portion of them. The sample has tens of thousands of clones; almost 80% are singletons. The clonotype comes from a human donor in a cohort sampled during active COVID-19. The sample consisted of peripheral blood. The V call is TRBV6-5, the J call TRBJ2-7; D unresolved. The CDR3 here is CASLSYEQYF. The DNA of the CDR3 is TGTGCCAGCCTGTCCTACGAGCAGTACTTC.